This T cell receptor beta chain was recorded in a study of PD-1 blockade in classical Hodgkin lymphoma. General study results and limits: A significant rise in TCR diversity was seen by C4D1 for CD4+ cells but not for CD8+ cells. Factors driving the repertoire differences, possibly disease activity or prior therapy, remain undefined. Newly diagnosed patients were reported to start with lower TCR diversity than healthy donors.

This clone was counted a single time. Its antigen is undetermined. The assay was immunoSEQ multiplex PCR, and TCRdb's table has in-frame clones only and misses some. The table shows over 85,000 clones, with approximately 90% occurring only once. V was clipped by 2 bases and J by 5 bases, with 24 bases between them. The germline V gene encodes CDR1 MRHNA and CDR2 SNTAGT. There are 18 residues in the CDR3. Time point specified: cycle 4 day 1 (C4D1), after 5 to 7 weeks of nivolumab. Every patient was affected by relapse after autologous stem cell transplantation, while exposure to brentuximab vedotin was not uniform.

The TCR was taken from a human donor with classical Hodgkin lymphoma. The chain employs TRBV6-4 and TRBJ1-1; the D gene is possibly TRBD1 (5 bases). This material consisted of peripheral blood mononuclear cells (PBMCs), taken before the fourth cycle of nivolumab. This CDR3 is CASSDPWTRGRRRTEAFF. Written as DNA, the CDR3 is TGTGCCAGCAGTGACCCCTGGACTAGGGGAAGGAGGAGGACTGAAGCTTTCTTT.